The T cell receptor (beta chain) under discussion was sequenced for a study of shared clonotypes between healthy human individuals. In the original processing: As immunoSEQ supplied junction-only sequences (without quality scores), filtering differed. Assay: immunoSEQ multiplex PCR; the TCRdb copy retains only in-frame clones and omits some. V and J calls plus clone size are reproduced from that table; the DNA served to infer D and trimming. The sample holds some 2,100,000 clones, 85% to 95% seen once. CD45RO-negative, CCR7-selected cells formed the naive CD8 fraction, which excluded terminally differentiated effector memory CD45RA+ cells. This TCR was recovered from a man aged 18 to 29 in good health. Some clones in this sample may be carry-over from other donors' samples. The specimen was naive CD8+ T cells from PBMCs.

The CDR3 nucleotides read TGTGCCATCAGTGAGTACGCTCCTAGCGGGCCCTACAATGAGCAGTTCTTC. Protein sequence: CAISEYAPSGPYNEQFF. The chain links TRBV10-3 to TRBJ2-1; 8 nucleotides agree with TRBD2. The germline V gene encodes CDR1 ENHRY and CDR2 SYGVKD. V shed 1 base and J 2 bases; nucleotides not matched to a gene: 7. The length of the CDR3 is 17 residues.